These T cell receptor beta chains were read from a single sample in a study of blood T cell repertoires in COVID-19. Here immunoSEQ multiplex PCR was the method, and the copy in TCRdb shows in-frame clones only, minus some. The table includes 60,000 to 95,000 clones, roughly 70% detected once. The sample taken for sequencing was peripheral blood. Every receptor here comes from a human donor with acute or convalescent COVID-19. The donor label of this sample is uncertain. CDR3s include the opening cysteine and the closing phenylalanine or tryptophan. Fields, in order: V gene, J gene, clone size, D gene, CDR3 protein, CDR3 DNA. D genes are given only for firm matches. Clone sizes are given selectively: once, few, many, or a class where the clone is expanded.

V gene: TRBV6-5; J gene: TRBJ1-5; clone size: -; D gene: -; CDR3 protein: CASSLDILNQPQHF; CDR3 DNA: TGTGCCAGCAGTCTTGACATACTCAATCAGCCCCAGCATTTT
V gene: TRBV15; J gene: TRBJ2-5; clone size: -; D gene: TRBD2; CDR3 protein: CATSRVGASGAETQYF; CDR3 DNA: TGTGCCACCAGCAGAGTAGGGGCTAGCGGGGCGGAGACCCAGTACTTC
V gene: TRBV28; J gene: TRBJ1-1; clone size: -; D gene: TRBD1; CDR3 protein: CASSFPTGATEAFF; CDR3 DNA: TGTGCCAGCAGTTTTCCGACAGGGGCCACTGAAGCTTTCTTT
V gene: TRBV11-3; J gene: TRBJ2-7; clone size: -; D gene: TRBD2; CDR3 protein: CASSLGLAASYEQYF; CDR3 DNA: TGTGCCAGCAGCTTAGGACTAGCGGCGTCCTACGAGCAGTACTTC
V gene: TRBV6-2/TRBV6-3; J gene: TRBJ2-6; clone size: few; D gene: TRBD2; CDR3 protein: CASSLGLAGNSGANVLTF; CDR3 DNA: TGTGCCAGCAGCCTAGGACTAGCGGGGAATTCTGGGGCCAACGTCCTGACTTTC
V gene: TRBV4-1; J gene: TRBJ2-4; clone size: -; D gene: TRBD2; CDR3 protein: CASSQVDGGGVKNIQYF; CDR3 DNA: TGCGCCAGCAGCCAAGTGGATGGCGGGGGGGTCAAAAACATTCAGTACTTC
V gene: TRBV12-3/TRBV12-4; J gene: TRBJ1-1; clone size: -; D gene: -; CDR3 protein: CASSRVNTEAFF; CDR3 DNA: TGTGCCAGCAGTCGTGTGAACACTGAAGCTTTCTTT
V gene: TRBV9; J gene: TRBJ2-1; clone size: -; D gene: -; CDR3 protein: CASSTQDLGNEQFF; CDR3 DNA: TGTGCCAGCAGCACACAGGATTTGGGCAATGAGCAGTTCTTC
V gene: TRBV5-1; J gene: TRBJ2-3; clone size: -; D gene: TRBD1; CDR3 protein: CASSLAARQGSDTQYF; CDR3 DNA: TGCGCCAGCAGCTTGGCCGCGAGACAGGGATCGGATACGCAGTATTTT
V gene: TRBV27; J gene: TRBJ2-5; clone size: -; D gene: -; CDR3 protein: CASSLFAGEYQETQYF; CDR3 DNA: TGTGCCAGCAGTTTATTTGCAGGGGAGTACCAAGAGACCCAGTACTTC
V gene: TRBV5-1; J gene: TRBJ2-5; clone size: -; D gene: TRBD2; CDR3 protein: CASSLEPSGVEQETQYF; CDR3 DNA: TGCGCCAGCAGCTTGGAGCCTAGCGGGGTTGAACAAGAGACCCAGTACTTC
V gene: TRBV5-4; J gene: TRBJ1-2; clone size: -; D gene: TRBD1; CDR3 protein: CASSRDREKAYTF; CDR3 DNA: TGTGCCAGCAGCCGGGACAGGGAAAAGGCCTACACCTTC
V gene: TRBV27; J gene: TRBJ1-2; clone size: -; D gene: -; CDR3 protein: CASSLLGAPNSYTF; CDR3 DNA: TGTGCCAGCAGTTTGCTAGGGGCTCCTAATAGCTACACCTTC
V gene: TRBV28; J gene: TRBJ1-1; clone size: few; D gene: -; CDR3 protein: CASSLSGVTEAFF; CDR3 DNA: TGTGCCAGCAGTTTATCAGGGGTCACTGAAGCTTTCTTT
V gene: TRBV28; J gene: TRBJ1-1; clone size: -; D gene: TRBD1; CDR3 protein: CASSSTRTGTTEAFF; CDR3 DNA: TGTGCCAGCAGTTCTACGCGGACAGGGACCACTGAAGCTTTCTTT
V gene: TRBV13; J gene: TRBJ1-5; clone size: -; D gene: TRBD1; CDR3 protein: CASSLGRGLGNQPQHF; CDR3 DNA: TGTGCCAGCAGCTTAGGGAGGGGGCTAGGCAATCAGCCCCAGCATTTT
V gene: TRBV19; J gene: TRBJ1-5; clone size: -; D gene: -; CDR3 protein: CASSIPRTASNQPQHF; CDR3 DNA: TGTGCCAGTAGTATACCCCGGACAGCCAGCAATCAGCCCCAGCATTTT
V gene: TRBV7-6; J gene: TRBJ2-2; clone size: -; D gene: -; CDR3 protein: CASSLGGGTGELFF; CDR3 DNA: TGTGCCAGCAGCTTAGGAGGTGGGACCGGGGAGCTGTTTTTT
V gene: TRBV10-3; J gene: TRBJ2-3; clone size: -; D gene: -; CDR3 protein: CAITSTQPEHTDTQYF; CDR3 DNA: TGTGCCATCACATCGACCCAACCGGAGCACACAGATACGCAGTATTTT
V gene: TRBV2; J gene: TRBJ1-1; clone size: -; D gene: TRBD1; CDR3 protein: CASRGDREEAFF; CDR3 DNA: TGTGCCAGCAGGGGGGACAGGGAGGAAGCTTTCTTT
V gene: TRBV28; J gene: TRBJ2-3; clone size: -; D gene: -; CDR3 protein: CASSNRQGTDTQYF; CDR3 DNA: TGTGCCAGCAGTAACCGACAAGGCACAGATACGCAGTATTTT
V gene: TRBV6-5; J gene: TRBJ2-7; clone size: few; D gene: TRBD2; CDR3 protein: CATAETSGREYF; CDR3 DNA: TGTGCCACCGCGGAGACTAGCGGGAGGGAATACTTC
V gene: TRBV11-2; J gene: TRBJ2-2; clone size: -; D gene: -; CDR3 protein: CASSSFLARNTGELFF; CDR3 DNA: TGTGCCAGCAGTAGTTTTCTAGCGCGAAACACCGGGGAGCTGTTTTTT
V gene: TRBV7-2; J gene: TRBJ2-1; clone size: -; D gene: TRBD2; CDR3 protein: CAGSPIAGGPDEQFF; CDR3 DNA: TGTGCCGGCAGCCCTATAGCGGGAGGGCCGGATGAGCAGTTCTTC
V gene: TRBV27; J gene: TRBJ1-6; clone size: -; D gene: -; CDR3 protein: CASSFRGRGNSPLHF; CDR3 DNA: TGTGCCAGCAGTTTTAGAGGGCGGGGGAATTCACCCCTCCACTTT
V gene: TRBV7-2; J gene: TRBJ2-3; clone size: -; D gene: TRBD2; CDR3 protein: CASSLVGGGRGPDTQYF; CDR3 DNA: TGTGCCAGCAGCTTAGTAGGCGGGGGACGGGGCCCAGATACGCAGTATTTT
V gene: TRBV5-1; J gene: TRBJ1-4; clone size: once; D gene: TRBD1; CDR3 protein: CASSWTGQSNEKLFF; CDR3 DNA: TGCGCCAGCAGCTGGACGGGACAGAGCAATGAAAAACTGTTTTTT
V gene: TRBV3-1/TRBV3-2; J gene: TRBJ2-5; clone size: -; D gene: -; CDR3 protein: CASSQEGGLRIETQYF; CDR3 DNA: TGTGCCAGCAGCCAAGAGGGGGGACTTCGGATAGAGACCCAGTACTTC